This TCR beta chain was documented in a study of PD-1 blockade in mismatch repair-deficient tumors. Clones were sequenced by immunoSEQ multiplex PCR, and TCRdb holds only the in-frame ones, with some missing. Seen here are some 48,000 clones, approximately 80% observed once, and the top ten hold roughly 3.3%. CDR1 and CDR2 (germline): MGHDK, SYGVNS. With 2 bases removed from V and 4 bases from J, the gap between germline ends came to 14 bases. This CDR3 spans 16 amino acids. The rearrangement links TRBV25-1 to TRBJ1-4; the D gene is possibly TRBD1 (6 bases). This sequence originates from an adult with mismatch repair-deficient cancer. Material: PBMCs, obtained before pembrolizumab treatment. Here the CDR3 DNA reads TGTGCCAGCAGTGAAGGGGGTGGACAGTTTAATGAAAAACTGTTTTTT. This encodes CASSEGGGQFNEKLFF.